The clone carrying this T cell receptor (beta chain) has more than one count but fewer than ten. Its antigen is not known. Primed by a sample-barcoded 5' primer and a J-beta primer mix, a second PCR proceeded for roughly 7 to 12 cycles. TCRdb passed the 5' RACE reads through MiXCR, listing each CDR3 protein once. Of 550,000 to 800,000 distinct CDR3 sequences listed, 20% to 25% are singletons. The CDR3 contains 13 residues. This sample stems from a study of blood T cells in healthy people across ages. Study at large: Template-switching capture recovered about one barcoded beta molecule per two T cells.

Study results and limitations: A strong correlation was seen between TCR beta diversity and naive T cell percentage. Per million T cells, the diversity of TCR beta decreased roughly linearly as age advanced. What prevented conclusive comparison of naive and antigen-experienced cells was that PBMCs were unsorted.

The rearrangement links TRBV21-1 to TRBJ2-3. TRBV21-1 is a pseudogene segment. The TCR comes from a man aged 70 or older in good health. Sequenced sample: blood. The CDR3 bases are TGTGCCAGCAGCAAGAGTAGGGCAGATACGCAGTATTTT. It translates to CASSKSRADTQYF.